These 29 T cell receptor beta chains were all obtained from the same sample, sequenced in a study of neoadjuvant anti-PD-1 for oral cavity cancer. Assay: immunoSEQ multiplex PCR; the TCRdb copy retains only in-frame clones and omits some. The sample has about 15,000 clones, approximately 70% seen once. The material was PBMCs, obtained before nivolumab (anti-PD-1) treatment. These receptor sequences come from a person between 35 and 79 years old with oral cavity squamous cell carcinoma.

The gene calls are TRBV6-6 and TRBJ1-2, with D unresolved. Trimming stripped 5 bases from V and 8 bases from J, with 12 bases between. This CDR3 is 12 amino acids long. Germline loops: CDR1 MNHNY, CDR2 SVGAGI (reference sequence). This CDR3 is CASSTSAQGYTF. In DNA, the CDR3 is TGTGCCAGCAGTACTTCAGCCCAGGGCTACACCTTC.

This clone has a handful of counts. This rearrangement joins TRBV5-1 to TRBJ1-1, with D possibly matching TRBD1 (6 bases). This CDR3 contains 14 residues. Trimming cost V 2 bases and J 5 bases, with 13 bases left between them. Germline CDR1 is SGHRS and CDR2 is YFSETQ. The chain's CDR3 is CASSLPEGQTEAFF. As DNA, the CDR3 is TGCGCCAGCAGCTTACCTGAGGGACAAACTGAAGCTTTCTTT.

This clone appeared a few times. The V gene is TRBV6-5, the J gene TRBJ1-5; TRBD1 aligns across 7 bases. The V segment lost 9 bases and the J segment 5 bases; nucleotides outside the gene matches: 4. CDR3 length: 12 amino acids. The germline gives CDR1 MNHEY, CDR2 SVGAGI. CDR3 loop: CASRQGDQPQHF. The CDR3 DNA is TGTGCCAGTCGACAGGGAGATCAGCCCCAGCATTTT.

CDR3 sequence: CASNRGGTSGSYEQYF. Written as DNA, the CDR3 is TGTGCCAGCAATCGAGGGGGGACTAGCGGCTCCTACGAGCAGTACTTC. The rearrangement joins TRBV2 to TRBJ2-7; 11 positions match TRBD2. Germline CDR1 SNHLY, CDR2 FYNNEI. V dropped 7 bases and J dropped 0; count of bases not matched to a gene: 8. This CDR3 comprises 16 residues.

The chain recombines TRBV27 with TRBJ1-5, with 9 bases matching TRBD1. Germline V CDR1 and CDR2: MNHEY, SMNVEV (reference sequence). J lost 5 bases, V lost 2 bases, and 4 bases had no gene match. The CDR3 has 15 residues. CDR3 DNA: TGTGCCAGCAGTTTAAAGGGACAGGGCCATCAGCCCCAGCATTTT. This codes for CASSLKGQGHQPQHF.

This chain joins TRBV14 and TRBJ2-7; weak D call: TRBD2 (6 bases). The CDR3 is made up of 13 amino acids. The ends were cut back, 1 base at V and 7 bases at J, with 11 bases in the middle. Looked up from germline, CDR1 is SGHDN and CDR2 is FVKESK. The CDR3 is CASSQAFRGEQYF. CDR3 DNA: TGTGCCAGCAGCCAAGCTTTCCGGGGGGAGCAGTACTTC.

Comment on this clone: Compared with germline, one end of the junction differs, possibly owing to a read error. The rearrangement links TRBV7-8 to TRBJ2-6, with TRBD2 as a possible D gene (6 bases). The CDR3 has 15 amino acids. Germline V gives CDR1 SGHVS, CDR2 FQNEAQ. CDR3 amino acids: CASSFGGSAANVLTF. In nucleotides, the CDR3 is TGTGCCAGCAGCTTCGGAGGGTCTGCGGCCAACGTCCTGACTTTC.

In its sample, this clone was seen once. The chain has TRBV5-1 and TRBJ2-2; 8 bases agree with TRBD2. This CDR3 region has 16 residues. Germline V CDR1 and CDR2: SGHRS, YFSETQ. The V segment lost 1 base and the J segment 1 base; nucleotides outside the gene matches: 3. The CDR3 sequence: CASSLTAGGNTGELFF. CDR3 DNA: TGCGCCAGCAGCTTGACGGCGGGAGGGAACACCGGGGAGCTGTTTTTT.

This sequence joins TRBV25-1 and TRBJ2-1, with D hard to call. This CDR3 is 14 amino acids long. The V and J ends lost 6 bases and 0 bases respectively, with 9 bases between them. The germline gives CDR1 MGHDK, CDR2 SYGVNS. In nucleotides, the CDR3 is TGTGCCAGCAGGCAGACGAGCTCCTACAATGAGCAGTTCTTC. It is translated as CASRQTSSYNEQFF.

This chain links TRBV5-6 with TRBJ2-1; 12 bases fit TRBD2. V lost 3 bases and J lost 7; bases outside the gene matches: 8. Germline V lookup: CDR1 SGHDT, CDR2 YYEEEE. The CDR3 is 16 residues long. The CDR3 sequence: CASSSLGLAGWNEQFF. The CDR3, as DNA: TGTGCCAGCAGCTCCCTAGGACTAGCGGGATGGAATGAGCAGTTCTTC.

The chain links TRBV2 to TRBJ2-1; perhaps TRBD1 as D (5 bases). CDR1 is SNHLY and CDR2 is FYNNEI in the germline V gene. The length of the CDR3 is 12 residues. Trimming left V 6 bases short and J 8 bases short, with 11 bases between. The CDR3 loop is CASSLGPYEQFF. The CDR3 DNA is TGTGCCAGCAGCCTGGGGCCCTATGAGCAGTTCTTC. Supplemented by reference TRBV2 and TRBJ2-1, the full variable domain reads EPEVTQTPSHQVTQMGQEVILRCVPISNHLYFYWYRQILGQKVEFLVSFYNNEISEKSEIFDDQFSVERPDGSNFTLKIRSTKLEDSAMYFCASSLGPYEQFFGPGTRLTVL.

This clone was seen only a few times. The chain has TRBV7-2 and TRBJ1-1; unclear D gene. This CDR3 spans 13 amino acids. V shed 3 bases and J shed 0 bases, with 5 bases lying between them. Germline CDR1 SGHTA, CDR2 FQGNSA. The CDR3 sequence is CASSFGMNTEAFF. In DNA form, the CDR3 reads TGTGCCAGCAGCTTCGGGATGAACACTGAAGCTTTCTTT.

As DNA, the CDR3 is TGTGCCAGCAGTTACAGGAGGGCCCCACGAGACGTCCTGACTTTC. Translation: CASSYRRAPRDVLTF. This chain links TRBV6-5 with TRBJ2-6; TRBD2 is a possible D gene (6 bases). V was cut by 2 bases and J by 11 bases, with 16 bases left in between. Germline values: CDR1 MNHEY, CDR2 SVGAGI. The CDR3 has 15 amino acids.

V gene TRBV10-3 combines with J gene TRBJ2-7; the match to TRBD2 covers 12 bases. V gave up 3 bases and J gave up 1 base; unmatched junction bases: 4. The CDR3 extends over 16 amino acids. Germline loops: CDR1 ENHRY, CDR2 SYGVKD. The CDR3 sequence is CAISDHTSGRSYEQYF. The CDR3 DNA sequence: TGTGCCATCAGTGATCATACTAGCGGGAGGTCCTACGAGCAGTACTTC.

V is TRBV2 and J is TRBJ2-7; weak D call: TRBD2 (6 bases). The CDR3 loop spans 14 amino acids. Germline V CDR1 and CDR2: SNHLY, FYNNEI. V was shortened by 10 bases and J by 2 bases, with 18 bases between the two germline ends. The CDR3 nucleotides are TGTGCCACCGGTGGAAGTAGCGGAACCTACGAGCAGTACTTC. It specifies CATGGSSGTYEQYF.

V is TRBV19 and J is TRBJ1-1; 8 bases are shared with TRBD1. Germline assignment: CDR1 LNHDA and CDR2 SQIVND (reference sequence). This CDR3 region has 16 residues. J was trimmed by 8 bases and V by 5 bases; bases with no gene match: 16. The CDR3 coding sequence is TGTGCCAGTAGTTTTTGGACAGGGAGTTTCCGGCTGGAAGCTTTCTTT. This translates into CASSFWTGSFRLEAFF.

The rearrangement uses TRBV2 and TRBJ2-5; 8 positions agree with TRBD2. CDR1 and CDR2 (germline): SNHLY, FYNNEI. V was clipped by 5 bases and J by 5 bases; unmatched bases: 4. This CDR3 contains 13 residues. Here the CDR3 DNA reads TGTGCCAGCAGTAGAGCGGGAGCTGAGACCCAGTACTTC. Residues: CASSRAGAETQYF.

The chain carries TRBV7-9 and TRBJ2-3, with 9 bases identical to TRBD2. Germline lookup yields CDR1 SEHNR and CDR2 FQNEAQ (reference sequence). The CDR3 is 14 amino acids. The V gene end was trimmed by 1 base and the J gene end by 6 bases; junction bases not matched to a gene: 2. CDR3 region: CASSLDGLADTQYF. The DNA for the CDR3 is TGTGCCAGCAGCTTAGACGGACTAGCGGATACGCAGTATTTT. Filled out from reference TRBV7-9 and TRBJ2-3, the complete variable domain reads DTGVSQNPRHKITKRGQNVTFRCDPISEHNRLYWYRQTLGQGPEFLTYFQNEAQLEKSRLLSDRFSAERPKGSFSTLEIQRTEQGDSAMYLCASSLDGLADTQYFGPGTRLTVL.

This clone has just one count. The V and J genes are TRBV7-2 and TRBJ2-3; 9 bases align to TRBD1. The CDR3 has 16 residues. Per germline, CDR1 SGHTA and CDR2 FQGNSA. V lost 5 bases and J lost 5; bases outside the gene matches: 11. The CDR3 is CASSPPTGQGRDTQYF. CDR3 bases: TGTGCCAGCAGCCCCCCCACAGGACAGGGGAGAGATACGCAGTATTTT.

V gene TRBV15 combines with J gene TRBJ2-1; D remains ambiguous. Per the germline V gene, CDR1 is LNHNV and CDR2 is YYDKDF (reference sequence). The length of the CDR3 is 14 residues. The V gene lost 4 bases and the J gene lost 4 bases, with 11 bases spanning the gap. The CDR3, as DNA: TGTGCCACCAGCACCAAAACTGATTACAATGAGCAGTTCTTC. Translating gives CATSTKTDYNEQFF.

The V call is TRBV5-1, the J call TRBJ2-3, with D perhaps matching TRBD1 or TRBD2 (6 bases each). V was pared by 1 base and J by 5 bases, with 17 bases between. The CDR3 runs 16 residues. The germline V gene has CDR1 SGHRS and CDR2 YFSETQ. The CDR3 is CASSLSPPGAGDTQYF. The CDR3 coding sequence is TGCGCCAGCAGCTTGAGTCCCCCGGGGGCGGGAGATACGCAGTATTTT.

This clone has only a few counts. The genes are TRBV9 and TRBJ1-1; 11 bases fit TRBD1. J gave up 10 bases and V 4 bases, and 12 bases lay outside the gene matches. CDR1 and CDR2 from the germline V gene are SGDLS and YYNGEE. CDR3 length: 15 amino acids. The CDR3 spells CASSTSLGQGGVAFF. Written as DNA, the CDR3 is TGTGCCAGCAGCACTTCGTTGGGACAGGGGGGTGTAGCTTTCTTT.

Written as DNA, the CDR3 is TGTGCCAGCAGTCTAGCGGGACCCTACGAGCAGTACTTC. It specifies CASSLAGPYEQYF. The chain recombines TRBV6-5 with TRBJ2-7, with 9 bases that match TRBD2. This CDR3 is built from 13 residues. Trimming cost V 5 bases and J 2 bases; bases outside gene matches: 1. Germline CDR1 is MNHEY and CDR2 is SVGAGI.

CDR3 nucleotides: TGTGCCAGCAGCTTCGCCCCCCTCAAATACACTGAAGCTTTCTTT. Translating it yields CASSFAPLKYTEAFF. The V gene is TRBV7-9, the J gene TRBJ1-1, with D hard to call. The CDR3 consists of 15 residues. Trimming pared 3 bases from V and 3 bases from J, leaving 14 bases between. Per the germline V gene, CDR1 is SEHNR and CDR2 is FQNEAQ (reference sequence).

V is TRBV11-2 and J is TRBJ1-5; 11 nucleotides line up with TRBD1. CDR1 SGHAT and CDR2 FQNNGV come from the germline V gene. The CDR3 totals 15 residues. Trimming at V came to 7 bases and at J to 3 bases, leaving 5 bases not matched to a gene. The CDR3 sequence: CASTKDRGHNQPQHF. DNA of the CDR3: TGTGCCAGCACCAAGGACAGGGGGCACAATCAGCCCCAGCATTTT.

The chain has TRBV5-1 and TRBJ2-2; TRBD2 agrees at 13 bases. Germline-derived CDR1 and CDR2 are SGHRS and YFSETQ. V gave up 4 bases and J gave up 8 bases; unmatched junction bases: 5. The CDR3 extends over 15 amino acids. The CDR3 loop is CASSAGLAGTGELFF. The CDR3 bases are TGCGCCAGCAGCGCGGGACTAGCGGGAACAGGGGAGCTGTTTTTT.

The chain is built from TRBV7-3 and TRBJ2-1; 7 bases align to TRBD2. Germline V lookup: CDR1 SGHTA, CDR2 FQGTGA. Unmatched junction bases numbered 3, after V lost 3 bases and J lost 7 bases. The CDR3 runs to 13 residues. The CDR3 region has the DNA TGTGCCAGCAGCTTGGCCGGGGGGAATGAGCAGTTCTTC. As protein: CASSLAGGNEQFF. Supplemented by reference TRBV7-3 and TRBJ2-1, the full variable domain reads GAGVSQTPSNKVTEKGKYVELRCDPISGHTALYWYRQSLGQGPEFLIYFQGTGAADDSGLPNDRFFAVRPEGSVSTLKIQRTERGDSAVYLCASSLAGGNEQFFGPGTRLTVL.

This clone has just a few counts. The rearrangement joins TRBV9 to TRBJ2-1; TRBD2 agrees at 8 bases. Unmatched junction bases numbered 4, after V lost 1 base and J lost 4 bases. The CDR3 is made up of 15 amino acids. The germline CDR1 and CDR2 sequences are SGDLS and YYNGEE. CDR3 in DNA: TGTGCCAGCAGCGTAAATAGCGGGACGTACAATGAGCAGTTCTTC. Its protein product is CASSVNSGTYNEQFF.

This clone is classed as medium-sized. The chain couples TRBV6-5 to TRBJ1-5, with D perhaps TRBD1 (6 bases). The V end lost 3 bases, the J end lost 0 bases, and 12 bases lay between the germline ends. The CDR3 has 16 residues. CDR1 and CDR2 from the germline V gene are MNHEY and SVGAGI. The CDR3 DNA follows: TGTGCCAGCAGTTATACTCGGGGGGCTAGCAATCAGCCCCAGCATTTT. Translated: CASSYTRGASNQPQHF.